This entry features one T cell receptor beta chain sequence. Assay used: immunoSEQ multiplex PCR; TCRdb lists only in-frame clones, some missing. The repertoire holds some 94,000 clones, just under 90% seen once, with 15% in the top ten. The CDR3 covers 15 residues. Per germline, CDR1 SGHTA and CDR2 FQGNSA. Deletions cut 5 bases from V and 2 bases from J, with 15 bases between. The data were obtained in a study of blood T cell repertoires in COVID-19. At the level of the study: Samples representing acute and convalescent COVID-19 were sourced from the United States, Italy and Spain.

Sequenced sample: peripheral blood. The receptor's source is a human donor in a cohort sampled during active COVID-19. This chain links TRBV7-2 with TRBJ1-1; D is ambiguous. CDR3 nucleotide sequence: TGTGCCAGCAGCCCACGAACCCCACAAAACACTGAAGCTTTCTTT. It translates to CASSPRTPQNTEAFF.